This TCR beta chain was captured by sequencing in a study of a mutant IDH1 vaccine in newly diagnosed glioma. Study details: Treated patients, about 62% male and roughly 40% female, averaged about 42 years of age. Pretreatment consisted of radiotherapy, temozolomide, or both, with most receiving both.

This clone appeared a few times. Trimming pared 0 bases from V and 7 bases from J, leaving 10 bases between. The germline CDR1 and CDR2 sequences are SGHDT and YYEEEE. The CDR3 contains 13 residues. The time point was: baseline, week 1 (first vaccination visit). Treatment defined: pre-vaccination baseline after standard-of-care therapy. Each donor presented with a new WHO grade 3 or 4 astrocytoma that tested IDH1-mutant and showed ATRX loss. Assay: immunoSEQ multiplex PCR; the TCRdb copy retains only in-frame clones and omits some. The sample records tens of thousands of clones, 93% being singletons. The source is a man between 35 and 55 years old with glioma. The chain has TRBV5-6 and TRBJ2-5; weak D call: TRBD2 (5 bases). This specimen consisted of PBMCs, obtained from a glioma patient treated with radiotherapy, temozolomide or both. CDR3 loop: CASSLGYGGTQYF. For the CDR3, the DNA is TGTGCCAGCAGCTTGGGTTATGGAGGGACCCAGTACTTC.